The clone carrying this T cell receptor beta chain was observed a single time. Its antigen is currently unknown. The data originate from a study of OX40 agonist ivuxolimab in advanced cancers. The wider study: From about 23 to 85 years was the age range, with a mean of about 54 years, and approximately 80% were male. Regarding the study as a whole: More expanded clones were seen, on average, in CD8+ T cells than in CD4+. Expanded peripheral T cell antigen specificity was not determined.

This CDR3 has 13 amino acids. The V and J ends lost 3 bases and 6 bases, in that order; junction bases with no gene match: 5. Germline assignment: CDR1 LNHDA and CDR2 SQIVND (reference sequence). Produced via immunoSEQ multiplex PCR; TCRdb's table is partial and in-frame only. This sample carries approximately 50,000 clones, 70% to 90% of them seen once, and the ten largest clones take around 0.73%. The TCR comes from an adult with an advanced solid tumor such as melanoma, head and neck, liver or kidney cancer. The chain has TRBV19 and TRBJ2-7; TRBD1 matches at 7 bases. The sample consisted of CD4+ or CD8+ T cells sorted from blood, taken in a trial of the OX40 agonist ivuxolimab. The CDR3 region is CASSMTGQGEQYF. As DNA, the CDR3 is TGTGCCAGTAGTATGACAGGGCAAGGCGAGCAGTACTTC.